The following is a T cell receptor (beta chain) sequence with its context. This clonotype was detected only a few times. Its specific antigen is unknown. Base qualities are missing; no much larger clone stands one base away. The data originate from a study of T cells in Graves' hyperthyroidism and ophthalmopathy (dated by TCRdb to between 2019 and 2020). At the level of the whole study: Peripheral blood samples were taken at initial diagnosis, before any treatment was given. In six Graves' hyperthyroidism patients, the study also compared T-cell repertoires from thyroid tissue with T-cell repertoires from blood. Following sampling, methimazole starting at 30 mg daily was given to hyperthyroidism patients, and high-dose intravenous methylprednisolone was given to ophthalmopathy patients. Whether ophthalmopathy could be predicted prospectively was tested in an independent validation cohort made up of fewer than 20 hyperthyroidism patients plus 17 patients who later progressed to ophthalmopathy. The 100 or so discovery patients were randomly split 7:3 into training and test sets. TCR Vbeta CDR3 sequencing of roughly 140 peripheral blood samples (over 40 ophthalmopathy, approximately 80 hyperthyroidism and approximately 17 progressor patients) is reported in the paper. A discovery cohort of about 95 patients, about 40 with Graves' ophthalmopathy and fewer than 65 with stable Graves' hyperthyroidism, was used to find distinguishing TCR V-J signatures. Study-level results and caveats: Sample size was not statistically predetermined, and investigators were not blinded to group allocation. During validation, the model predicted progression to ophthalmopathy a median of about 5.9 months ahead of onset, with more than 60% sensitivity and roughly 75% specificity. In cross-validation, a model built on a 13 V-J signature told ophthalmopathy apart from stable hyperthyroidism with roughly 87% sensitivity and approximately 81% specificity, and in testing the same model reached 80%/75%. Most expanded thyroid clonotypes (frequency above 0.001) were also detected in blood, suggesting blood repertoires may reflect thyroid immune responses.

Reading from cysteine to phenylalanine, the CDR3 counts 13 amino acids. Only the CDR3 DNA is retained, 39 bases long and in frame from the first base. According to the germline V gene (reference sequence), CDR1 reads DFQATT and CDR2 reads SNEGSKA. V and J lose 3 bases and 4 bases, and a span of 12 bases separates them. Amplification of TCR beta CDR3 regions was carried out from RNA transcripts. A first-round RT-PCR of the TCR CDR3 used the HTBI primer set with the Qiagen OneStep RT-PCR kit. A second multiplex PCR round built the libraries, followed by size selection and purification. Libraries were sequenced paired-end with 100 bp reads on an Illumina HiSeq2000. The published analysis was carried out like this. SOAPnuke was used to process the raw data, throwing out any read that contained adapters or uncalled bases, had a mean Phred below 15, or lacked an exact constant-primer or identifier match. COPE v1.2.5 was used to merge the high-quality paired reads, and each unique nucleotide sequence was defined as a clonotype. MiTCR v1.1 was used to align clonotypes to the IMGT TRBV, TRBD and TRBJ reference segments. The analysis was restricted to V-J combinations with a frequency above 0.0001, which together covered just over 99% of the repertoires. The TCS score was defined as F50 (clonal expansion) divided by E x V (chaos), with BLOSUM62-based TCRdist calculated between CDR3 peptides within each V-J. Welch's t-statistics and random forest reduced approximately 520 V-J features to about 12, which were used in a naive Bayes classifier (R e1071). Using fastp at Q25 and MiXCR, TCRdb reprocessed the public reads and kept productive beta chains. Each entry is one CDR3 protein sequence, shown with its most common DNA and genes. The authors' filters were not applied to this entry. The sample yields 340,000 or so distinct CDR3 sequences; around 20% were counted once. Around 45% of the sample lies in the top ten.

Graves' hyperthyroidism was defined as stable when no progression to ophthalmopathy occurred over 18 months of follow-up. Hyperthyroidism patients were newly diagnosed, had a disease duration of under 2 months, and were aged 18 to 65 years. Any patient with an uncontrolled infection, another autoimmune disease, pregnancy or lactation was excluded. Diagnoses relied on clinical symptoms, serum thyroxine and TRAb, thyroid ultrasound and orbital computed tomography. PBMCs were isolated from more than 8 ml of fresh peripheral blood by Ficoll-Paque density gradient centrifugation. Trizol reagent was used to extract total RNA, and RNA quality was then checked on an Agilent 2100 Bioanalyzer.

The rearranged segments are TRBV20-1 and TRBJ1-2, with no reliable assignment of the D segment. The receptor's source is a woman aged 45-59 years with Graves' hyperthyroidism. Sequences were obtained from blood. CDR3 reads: CSARGWIIYGYTF. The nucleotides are TGCAGTGCTAGGGGGTGGATAATCTATGGCTACACCTTC.